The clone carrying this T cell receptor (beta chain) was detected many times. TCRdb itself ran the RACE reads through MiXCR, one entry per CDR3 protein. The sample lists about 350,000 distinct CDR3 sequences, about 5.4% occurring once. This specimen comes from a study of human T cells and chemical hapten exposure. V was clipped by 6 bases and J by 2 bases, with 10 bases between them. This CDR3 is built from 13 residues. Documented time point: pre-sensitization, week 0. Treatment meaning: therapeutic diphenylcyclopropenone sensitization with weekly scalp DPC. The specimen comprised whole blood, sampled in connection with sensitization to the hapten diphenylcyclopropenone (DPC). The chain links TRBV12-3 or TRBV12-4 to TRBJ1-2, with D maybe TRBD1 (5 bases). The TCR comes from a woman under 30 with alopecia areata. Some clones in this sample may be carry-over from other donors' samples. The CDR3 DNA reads TGTGCCAGCAGCACGACAGAGAACTATGGCTACACCTTC. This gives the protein CASSTTENYGYTF.